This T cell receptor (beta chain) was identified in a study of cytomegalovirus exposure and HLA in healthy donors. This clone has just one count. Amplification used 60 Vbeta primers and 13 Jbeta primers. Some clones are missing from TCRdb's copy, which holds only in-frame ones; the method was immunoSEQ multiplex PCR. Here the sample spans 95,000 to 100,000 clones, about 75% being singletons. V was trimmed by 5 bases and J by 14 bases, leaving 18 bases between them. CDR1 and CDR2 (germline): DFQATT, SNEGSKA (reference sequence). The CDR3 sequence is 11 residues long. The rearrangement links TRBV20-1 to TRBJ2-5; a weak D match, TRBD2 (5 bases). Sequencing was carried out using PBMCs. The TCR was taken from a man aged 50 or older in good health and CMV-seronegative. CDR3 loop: CSAALVGENYF. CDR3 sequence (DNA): TGCAGTGCTGCGCTAGTCGGGGAAAATTACTTC.